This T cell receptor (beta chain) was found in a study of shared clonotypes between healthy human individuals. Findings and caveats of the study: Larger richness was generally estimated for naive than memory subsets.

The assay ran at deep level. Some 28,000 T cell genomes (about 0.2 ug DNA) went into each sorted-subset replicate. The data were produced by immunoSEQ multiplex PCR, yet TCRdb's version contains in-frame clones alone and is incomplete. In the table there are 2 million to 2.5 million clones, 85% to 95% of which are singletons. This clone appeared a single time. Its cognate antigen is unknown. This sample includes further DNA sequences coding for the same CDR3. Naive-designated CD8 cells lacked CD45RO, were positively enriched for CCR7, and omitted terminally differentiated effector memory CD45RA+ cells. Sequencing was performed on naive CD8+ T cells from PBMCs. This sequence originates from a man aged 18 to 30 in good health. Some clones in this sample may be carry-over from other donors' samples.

The CDR3 coding sequence is TGTGCCAGCAGCGTCCGCGGGACACAAGAGACCCAGTACTTC. Its protein is CASSVRGTQETQYF. The chain joins TRBV9 to TRBJ2-5; perhaps D is TRBD1 or TRBD2 (6 bases each). The V gene lost 2 bases and the J gene lost 2 bases, with 10 bases spanning the gap. CDR3 size: 14 residues. CDR1 is SGDLS and CDR2 is YYNGEE in the germline V gene.